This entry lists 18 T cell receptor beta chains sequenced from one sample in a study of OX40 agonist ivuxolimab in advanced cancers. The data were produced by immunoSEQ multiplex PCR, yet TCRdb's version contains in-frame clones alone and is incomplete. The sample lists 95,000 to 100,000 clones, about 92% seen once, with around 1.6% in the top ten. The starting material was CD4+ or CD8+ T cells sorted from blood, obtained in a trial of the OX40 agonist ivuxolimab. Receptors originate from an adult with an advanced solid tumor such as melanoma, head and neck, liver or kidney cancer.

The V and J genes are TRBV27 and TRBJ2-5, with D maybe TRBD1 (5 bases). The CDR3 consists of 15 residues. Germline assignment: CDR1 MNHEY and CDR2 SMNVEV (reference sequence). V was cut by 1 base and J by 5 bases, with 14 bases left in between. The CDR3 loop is CASSLFGQGGETQYF. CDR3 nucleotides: TGTGCCAGCAGTTTATTCGGGCAGGGTGGCGAGACCCAGTACTTC.

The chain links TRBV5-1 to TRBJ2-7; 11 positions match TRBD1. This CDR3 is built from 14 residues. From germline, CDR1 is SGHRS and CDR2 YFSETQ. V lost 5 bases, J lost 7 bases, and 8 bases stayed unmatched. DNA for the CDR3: TGCGCCAGCAGAAAGGACAGGGGGCTTACTGAGCAGTACTTC. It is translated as CASRKDRGLTEQYF.

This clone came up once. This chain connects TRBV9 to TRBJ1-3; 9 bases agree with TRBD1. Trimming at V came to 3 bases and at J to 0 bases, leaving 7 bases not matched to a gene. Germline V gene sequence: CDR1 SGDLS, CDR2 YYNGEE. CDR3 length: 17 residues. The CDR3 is CASSAGQGILSGNTIYF. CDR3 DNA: TGTGCCAGCAGCGCGGGACAGGGAATCCTCTCTGGAAACACCATATATTTT.

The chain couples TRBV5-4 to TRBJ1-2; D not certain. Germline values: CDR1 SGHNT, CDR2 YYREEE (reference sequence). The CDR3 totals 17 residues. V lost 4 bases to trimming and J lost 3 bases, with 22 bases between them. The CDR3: CASSQPYRLPAHYGYTF. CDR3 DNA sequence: TGTGCCAGCAGCCAACCTTACAGACTCCCCGCGCACTATGGCTACACCTTC.

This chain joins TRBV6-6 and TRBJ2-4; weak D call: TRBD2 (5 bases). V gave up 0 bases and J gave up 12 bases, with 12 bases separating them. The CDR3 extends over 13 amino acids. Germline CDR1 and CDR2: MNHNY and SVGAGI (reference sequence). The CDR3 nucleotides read TGTGCCAGCAGTTACTCGAGTCACGGGAATCAGTACTTC. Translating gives CASSYSSHGNQYF.

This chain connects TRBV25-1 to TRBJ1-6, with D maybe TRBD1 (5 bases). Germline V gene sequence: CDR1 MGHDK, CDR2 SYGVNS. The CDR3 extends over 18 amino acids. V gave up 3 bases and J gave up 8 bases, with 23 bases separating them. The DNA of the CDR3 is TGTGCCAGCAGTGACTTGCGGCGGGGAGGGGAAAAATATTCACCCCTCCACTTT. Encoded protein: CASSDLRRGGEKYSPLHF. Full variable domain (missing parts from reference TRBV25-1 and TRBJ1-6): EADIYQTPRYLVIGTGKKITLECSQTMGHDKMYWYQQDPGMELHLIHYSYGVNSTEKGDLSSESTVSRIRTEHFPLTLESARPSHTSQYLCASSDLRRGGEKYSPLHFGNGTRLTVT.

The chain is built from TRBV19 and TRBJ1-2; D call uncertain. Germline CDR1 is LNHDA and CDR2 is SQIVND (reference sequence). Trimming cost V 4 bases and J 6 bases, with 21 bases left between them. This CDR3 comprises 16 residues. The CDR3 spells CASSTLSDFLNHGYTF. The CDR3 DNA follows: TGTGCCAGTAGTACTCTGTCGGACTTTCTAAACCATGGCTACACCTTC.

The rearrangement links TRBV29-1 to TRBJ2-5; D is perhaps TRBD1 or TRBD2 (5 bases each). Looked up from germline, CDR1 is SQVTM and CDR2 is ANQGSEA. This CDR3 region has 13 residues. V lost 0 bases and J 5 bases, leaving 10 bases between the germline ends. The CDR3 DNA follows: TGCAGCGTTGAAGATGGGGGTTGGGAGACCCAGTACTTC. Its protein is CSVEDGGWETQYF. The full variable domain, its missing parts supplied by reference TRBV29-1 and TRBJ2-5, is SAVISQKPSRDICQRGTSLTIQCQVDSQVTMMFWYRQQPGQSLTLIATANQGSEATYESGFVIDKFPISRPNLTFSTLTVSNMSPEDSSIYLCSVEDGGWETQYFGPGTRLLVL.

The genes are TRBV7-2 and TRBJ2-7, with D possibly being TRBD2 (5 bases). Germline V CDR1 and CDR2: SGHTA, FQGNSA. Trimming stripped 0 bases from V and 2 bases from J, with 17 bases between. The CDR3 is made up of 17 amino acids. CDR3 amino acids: CASSLAAPGLGPYEQYF. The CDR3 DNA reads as TGTGCCAGCAGCTTAGCGGCTCCCGGACTGGGCCCCTACGAGCAGTACTTC.

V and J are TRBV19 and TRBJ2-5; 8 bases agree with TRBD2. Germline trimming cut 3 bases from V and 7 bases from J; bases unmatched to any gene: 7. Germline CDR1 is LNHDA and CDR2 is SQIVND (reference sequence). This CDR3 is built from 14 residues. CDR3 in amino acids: CASSMGGLVLTQYF. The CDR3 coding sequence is TGTGCCAGTAGTATGGGGGGACTAGTCCTGACCCAGTACTTC.

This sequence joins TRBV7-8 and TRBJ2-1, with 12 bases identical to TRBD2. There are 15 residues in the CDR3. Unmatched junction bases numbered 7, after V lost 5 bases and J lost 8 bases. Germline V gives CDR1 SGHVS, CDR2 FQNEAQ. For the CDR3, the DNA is TGTGCCAGCAGCCCTACTAGCGGGAGGCACGATGAGCAGTTCTTC. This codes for CASSPTSGRHDEQFF.

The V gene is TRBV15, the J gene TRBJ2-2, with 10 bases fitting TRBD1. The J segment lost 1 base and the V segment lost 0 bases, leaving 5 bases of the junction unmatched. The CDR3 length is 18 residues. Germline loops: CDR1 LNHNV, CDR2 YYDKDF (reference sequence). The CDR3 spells CATSRDRDRGQNTGELFF. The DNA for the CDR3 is TGTGCCACCAGCAGAGACCGGGACAGGGGCCAGAACACCGGGGAGCTGTTTTTT.

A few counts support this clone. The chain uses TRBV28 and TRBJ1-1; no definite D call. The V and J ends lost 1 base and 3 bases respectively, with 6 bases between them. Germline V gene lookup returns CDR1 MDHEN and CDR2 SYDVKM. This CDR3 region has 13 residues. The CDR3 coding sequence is TGTGCCAGCAGTTTATTGAGGGACACTGAAGCTTTCTTT. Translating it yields CASSLLRDTEAFF.

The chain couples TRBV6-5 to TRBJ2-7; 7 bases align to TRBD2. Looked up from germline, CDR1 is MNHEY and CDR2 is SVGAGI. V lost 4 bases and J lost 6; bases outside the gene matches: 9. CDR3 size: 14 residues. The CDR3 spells CASSFAGVGVEQYF. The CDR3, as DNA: TGTGCCAGCAGTTTTGCGGGAGTGGGGGTCGAGCAGTACTTC.

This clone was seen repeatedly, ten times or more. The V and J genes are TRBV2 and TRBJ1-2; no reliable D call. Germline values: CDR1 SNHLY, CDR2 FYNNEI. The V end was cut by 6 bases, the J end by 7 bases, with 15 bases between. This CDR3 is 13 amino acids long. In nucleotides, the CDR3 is TGTGCCAGCAGGATCAATCTCACGGGTGGCTACACCTTC. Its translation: CASRINLTGGYTF.

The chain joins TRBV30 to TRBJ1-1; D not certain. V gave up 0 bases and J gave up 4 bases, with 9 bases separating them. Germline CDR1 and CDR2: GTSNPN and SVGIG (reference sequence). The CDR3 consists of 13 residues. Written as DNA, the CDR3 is TGTGCCTGGAGTGTAAAGCGAGGCACTGAAGCTTTCTTT. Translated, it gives CAWSVKRGTEAFF. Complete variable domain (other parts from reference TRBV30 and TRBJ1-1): SQTIHQWPATLVQPVGSPLSLECTVEGTSNPNLYWYRQAAGRGLQLLFYSVGIGQISSEVPQNLSASRPQDRQFILSSKKLLLSDSGFYLCAWSVKRGTEAFFGQGTRLTVV.

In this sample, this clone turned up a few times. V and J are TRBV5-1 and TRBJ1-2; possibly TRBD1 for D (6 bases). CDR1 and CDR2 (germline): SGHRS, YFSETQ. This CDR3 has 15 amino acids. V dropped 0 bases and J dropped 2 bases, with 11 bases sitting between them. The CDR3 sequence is CASSLGSGENYGYTF. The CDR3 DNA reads TGCGCCAGCAGCTTGGGTTCAGGGGAAAACTATGGCTACACCTTC.

Written as DNA, the CDR3 is TGTGCCTGGAGTGTAAGACCATGGGCCTCTGGAAACACCATATATTTT. This gives the protein CAWSVRPWASGNTIYF. The chain carries TRBV30 and TRBJ1-3; D uncertain. V was shortened by 0 bases and J by 0 bases, with 12 bases between the two germline ends. Germline V gene lookup returns CDR1 GTSNPN and CDR2 SVGIG (reference sequence). The CDR3 contains 16 residues.